The 15 T cell receptor beta chains in this list originate from one sample, sequenced in a study of shared clonotypes between healthy human individuals. CD45RO-negative cells were positively selected for CCR7, leaving out terminally differentiated effector memory CD45RA+ cells. Here immunoSEQ multiplex PCR was the method, and the copy in TCRdb shows in-frame clones only, minus some. Among over 2,000,000 clones listed, around 93% were seen once. Sequenced material: naive CD8+ T cells from PBMCs. The receptor source for this set is a man in his late teens or twenties in good health. Some clones in this sample may be carry-over from other donors' samples.

This chain connects TRBV7-3 to TRBJ2-5; 9 positions agree with TRBD2. The CDR3 runs 15 residues. The ends lost 2 bases at V and 5 bases at J; junction bases unmatched: 6. CDR1 and CDR2 (germline): SGHTA, FQGTGA. The CDR3 coding sequence is TGTGCCAGCAGCTTATCGGCGGGAGGGTTGGAGACCCAGTACTTC. Protein: CASSLSAGGLETQYF.

The CDR3 bases are TGTGCCAGCAGCTTTTTGAGGGGCTCCTACGAGCAGTACTTC. Translated, it gives CASSFLRGSYEQYF. The V and J genes are TRBV11-1 and TRBJ2-7, with D perhaps matching TRBD1 or TRBD2 (5 bases each). CDR3 length: 14 residues. V shed 3 bases and J shed 0 bases, with 9 bases lying between them. CDR1 SGHAT and CDR2 FQDESV come from the germline V gene (reference sequence).

The chain joins TRBV14 to TRBJ2-1; 11 bases are a match to TRBD2. This CDR3 spans 15 amino acids. Trimming removed 5 bases from V and 8 bases from J; junction bases left unmatched: 8. CDR1 SGHDN and CDR2 FVKESK come from the germline V gene. This chain's CDR3 is CASSSRTSGFYEQFF. DNA for the CDR3: TGTGCCAGCAGCTCTCGGACTAGCGGGTTCTATGAGCAGTTCTTC.

The genes are TRBV28 and TRBJ1-3, with D possibly TRBD1 on 6 matching bases. The CDR3 contains 15 residues. Germline loops: CDR1 MDHEN, CDR2 SYDVKM. V dropped 6 bases and J dropped 0 bases, with 12 bases sitting between them. The CDR3 loop reads CASRETGNSGNTIYF. The CDR3 coding sequence is TGTGCCAGCAGGGAAACAGGGAACTCTGGAAACACCATATATTTT.

The chain combines TRBV9 with TRBJ2-1, with TRBD1 matching 10 bases. CDR3 length equals 17 residues. The germline V gene has CDR1 SGDLS and CDR2 YYNGEE. Trimming cost V 0 bases and J 8 bases; bases outside gene matches: 11. The CDR3 DNA is TGTGCCAGCAGCGTAGTCCCCGGGACAGGGGTAATCGATGAGCAGTTCTTC. Its protein product is CASSVVPGTGVIDEQFF.

V usage is TRBV10-2 and J usage is TRBJ2-7, with TRBD2 as a possible D gene (6 bases). V was pared by 3 bases and J by 1 base, with 13 bases between. Germline lookup yields CDR1 WSHSY and CDR2 SAAADI. The CDR3 is made up of 15 amino acids. CDR3 nucleotides: TGCGCCAGCAGTGAAGGAGGGGACTCATCCTACGAGCAGTACTTC. Amino acids: CASSEGGDSSYEQYF.

The chain uses TRBV9 and TRBJ2-3; TRBD1 or TRBD2 may be the D gene (5 bases each). CDR3 size: 17 residues. The germline CDR1 and CDR2 sequences are SGDLS and YYNGEE. The V end lost 2 bases, the J end lost 2 bases, and 18 bases lay between the germline ends. The CDR3 region is CASSVPLRDRDTDTQYF. The CDR3 DNA follows: TGTGCCAGCAGCGTCCCCCTCAGGGACCGAGACACAGATACGCAGTATTTT.

The V gene is TRBV7-9, the J gene TRBJ2-2; possibly TRBD1 or TRBD2 for D (5 bases each). The CDR3 is 15 amino acids. Trimming pared 5 bases from V and 3 bases from J, leaving 13 bases between. The V gene's germline CDR1 is SEHNR and CDR2 FQNEAQ (reference sequence). The DNA for the CDR3 is TGTGCCAGCAGCCCTGCCGGGACCTACACCGGGGAGCTGTTTTTT. Its translation: CASSPAGTYTGELFF. Supplemented by reference TRBV7-9 and TRBJ2-2, the full variable domain reads DTGVSQNPRHKITKRGQNVTFRCDPISEHNRLYWYRQTLGQGPEFLTYFQNEAQLEKSRLLSDRFSAERPKGSFSTLEIQRTEQGDSAMYLCASSPAGTYTGELFFGEGSRLTVL.

The chain uses TRBV27 and TRBJ2-6, with a possible D match to TRBD1 (5 bases). Germline CDR1 reads MNHEY; CDR2 reads SMNVEV (reference sequence). V was pared by 8 bases and J by 4 bases, with 12 bases between. The CDR3 has 14 amino acids. The CDR3 coding sequence is TGTGCCAGCGGGGTGGCAGGGGGGGCCAACGTCCTGACTTTC. The encoded protein is CASGVAGGANVLTF.

In the case of this clone: Other DNA sequences within the sample encode an identical CDR3. The chain links TRBV2 to TRBJ2-7; 7 nucleotides align to TRBD1. The germline CDR1 and CDR2 sequences are SNHLY and FYNNEI. Trimming at V came to 9 bases and at J to 1 base, leaving 6 bases not matched to a gene. The CDR3 loop spans 13 amino acids. The CDR3 sequence: CASSGTASYEQYF. The DNA of the CDR3 is TGTGCCAGTTCCGGGACAGCTTCCTACGAGCAGTACTTC.

This chain joins TRBV7-9 and TRBJ2-1; 8 bases are shared with TRBD1. Germline lookup yields CDR1 SEHNR and CDR2 FQNEAQ (reference sequence). The CDR3 covers 16 residues. The junction had 12 bases not matched to a gene; V was cut back by 1 base and J by 10 bases. The CDR3 DNA reads TGTGCCAGCAGCTTAGAGGACAGGGTAGGGTCCGGAGAGCAGTTCTTC. Translation gives CASSLEDRVGSGEQFF.

This chain uses TRBV6-6 with TRBJ1-2; tentative D call: TRBD1 (5 bases). The CDR3 is 14 residues long. Trimming pared 2 bases from V and 2 bases from J, leaving 9 bases between. Germline values: CDR1 MNHNY, CDR2 SVGAGI (reference sequence). CDR3 in DNA: TGTGCCAGCAGTTACCCGACAGCCAACTATGGCTACACCTTC. Protein product: CASSYPTANYGYTF.

V is TRBV10-3 and J is TRBJ1-3; 7 nucleotides agree with TRBD1. The CDR3 totals 14 residues. Germline lookup yields CDR1 ENHRY and CDR2 SYGVKD. J gave up 0 bases and V 11 bases, and 7 bases lay outside the gene matches. CDR3 region: CAAIPGGSGNTIYF. CDR3 bases: TGTGCCGCTATTCCAGGGGGCTCTGGAAACACCATATATTTT.

On this clone itself: In the same sample, other DNA sequences code for this CDR3. The chain combines TRBV27 with TRBJ2-2; the D is unclear. The CDR3 extends over 15 amino acids. Trimming removed 0 bases at V and 2 bases at J, with 7 bases between. The germline V gene encodes CDR1 MNHEY and CDR2 SMNVEV (reference sequence). The DNA of the CDR3 is TGTGCCAGCAGTTTATCCGCACCAAACACCGGGGAGCTGTTTTTT. Translating it yields CASSLSAPNTGELFF.

The rearrangement links TRBV6-5 to TRBJ2-6; 8 bases fit TRBD1. Germline-derived CDR1 and CDR2 are MNHEY and SVGAGI. The V gene end was trimmed by 6 bases and the J gene end by 2 bases; junction bases not matched to a gene: 3. The CDR3 consists of 15 residues. The CDR3: CASSPQGAGANVLTF. The CDR3 DNA follows: TGTGCCAGCAGCCCACAGGGGGCTGGGGCCAACGTCCTGACTTTC.